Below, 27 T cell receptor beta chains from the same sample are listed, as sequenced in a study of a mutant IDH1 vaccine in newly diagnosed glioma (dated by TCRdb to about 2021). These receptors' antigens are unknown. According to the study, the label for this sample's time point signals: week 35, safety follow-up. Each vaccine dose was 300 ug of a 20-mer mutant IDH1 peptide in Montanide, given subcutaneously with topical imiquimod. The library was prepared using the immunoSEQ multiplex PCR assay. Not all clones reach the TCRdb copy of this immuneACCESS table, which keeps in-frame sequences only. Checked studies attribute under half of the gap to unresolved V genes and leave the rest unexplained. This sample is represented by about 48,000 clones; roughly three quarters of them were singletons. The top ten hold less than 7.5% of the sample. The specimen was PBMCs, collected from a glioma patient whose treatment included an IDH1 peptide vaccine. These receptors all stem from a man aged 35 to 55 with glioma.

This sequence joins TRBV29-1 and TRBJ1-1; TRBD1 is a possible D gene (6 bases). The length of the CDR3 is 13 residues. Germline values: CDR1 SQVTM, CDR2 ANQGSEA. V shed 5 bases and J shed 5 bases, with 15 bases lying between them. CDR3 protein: CSVLRGRGTEAFF. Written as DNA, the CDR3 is TGCAGCGTTCTCAGGGGTAGGGGGACTGAAGCTTTCTTT.

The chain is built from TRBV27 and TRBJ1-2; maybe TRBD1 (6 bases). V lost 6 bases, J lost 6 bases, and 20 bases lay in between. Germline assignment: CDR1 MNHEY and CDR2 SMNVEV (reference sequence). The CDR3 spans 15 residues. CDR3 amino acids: CASSHRGGANDGYTF. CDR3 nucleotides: TGTGCCAGCAGCCACCGGGGGGGCGCGAATGATGGCTACACCTTC.

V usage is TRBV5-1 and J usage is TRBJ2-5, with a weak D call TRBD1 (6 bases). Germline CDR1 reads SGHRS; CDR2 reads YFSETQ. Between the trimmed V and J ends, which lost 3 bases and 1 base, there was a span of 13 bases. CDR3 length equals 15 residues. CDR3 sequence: CASSWNPGAQETQYF. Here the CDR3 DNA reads TGCGCCAGCAGCTGGAACCCAGGGGCCCAAGAGACCCAGTACTTC.

The CDR3 nucleotides read TGTGCCAGCAGGCCCCACGGCACCGGGGAGCTGTTTTTT. It specifies CASRPHGTGELFF. The chain recombines TRBV6-4 with TRBJ2-2; D not resolved. V was clipped by 6 bases and J by 4 bases, with 9 bases between them. The CDR3 has 13 amino acids. The V gene's germline CDR1 is MRHNA and CDR2 SNTAGT.

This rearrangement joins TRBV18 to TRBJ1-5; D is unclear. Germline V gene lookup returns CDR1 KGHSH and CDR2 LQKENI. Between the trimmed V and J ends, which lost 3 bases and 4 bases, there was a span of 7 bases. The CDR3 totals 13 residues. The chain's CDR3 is CASSPDFNQPQHF. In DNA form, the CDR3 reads TGTGCCAGCTCACCGGACTTTAATCAGCCCCAGCATTTT.

The CDR3 bases are TGTGCCAGCAGCGGAATGGGACAGACCTATGGCTACACCTTC. Translated: CASSGMGQTYGYTF. V and J are TRBV2 and TRBJ1-2, with 7 bases matching TRBD1. The CDR3 is 14 amino acids. The V and J ends lost 6 bases and 4 bases, in that order; junction bases with no gene match: 8. The germline gives CDR1 SNHLY, CDR2 FYNNEI.

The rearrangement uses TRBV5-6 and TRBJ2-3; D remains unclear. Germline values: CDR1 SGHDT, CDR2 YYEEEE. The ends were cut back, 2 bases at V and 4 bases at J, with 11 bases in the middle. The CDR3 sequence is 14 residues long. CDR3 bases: TGTGCCAGCAGCTTAGGAAGTGACCCAGATACGCAGTATTTT. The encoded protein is CASSLGSDPDTQYF.

For the CDR3, the DNA is TGCAGCGTAAACGAGGGAGAAGAGACCCAGTACTTC. Translation gives CSVNEGEETQYF. This chain uses TRBV29-1 with TRBJ2-5; a weak D match, TRBD2 (5 bases). The ends were cut back, 6 bases at V and 3 bases at J, with 11 bases in the middle. Germline V gives CDR1 SQVTM, CDR2 ANQGSEA. The CDR3 consists of 12 residues.

DNA for the CDR3: TGTGCCTGGAGTGTGGAGGGGTTAAGAGATCAGCCCCAGCATTTT. Translated: CAWSVEGLRDQPQHF. The chain is built from TRBV30 and TRBJ1-5; the D gene is possibly TRBD1 (5 bases). Deletions cut 0 bases from V and 5 bases from J, with 14 bases between. The CDR3 length is 15 residues. The germline CDR1 and CDR2 sequences are GTSNPN and SVGIG (reference sequence). Supplemented by reference TRBV30 and TRBJ1-5, the full variable domain reads SQTIHQWPATLVQPVGSPLSLECTVEGTSNPNLYWYRQAAGRGLQLLFYSVGIGQISSEVPQNLSASRPQDRQFILSSKKLLLSDSGFYLCAWSVEGLRDQPQHFGDGTRLSIL.

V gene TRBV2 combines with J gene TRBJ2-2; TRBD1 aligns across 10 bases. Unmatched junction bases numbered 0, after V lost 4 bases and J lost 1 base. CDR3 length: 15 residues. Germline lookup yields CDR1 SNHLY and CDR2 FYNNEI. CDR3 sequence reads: CASSGTGGNTGELFF. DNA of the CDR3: TGTGCCAGCAGTGGGACAGGGGGGAACACCGGGGAGCTGTTTTTT.

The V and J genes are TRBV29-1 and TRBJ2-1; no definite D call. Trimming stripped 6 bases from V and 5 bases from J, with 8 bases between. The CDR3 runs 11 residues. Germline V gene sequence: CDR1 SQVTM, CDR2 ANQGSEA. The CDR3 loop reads CSVPVNNEQFF. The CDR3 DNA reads TGCAGCGTGCCCGTGAACAATGAGCAGTTCTTC.

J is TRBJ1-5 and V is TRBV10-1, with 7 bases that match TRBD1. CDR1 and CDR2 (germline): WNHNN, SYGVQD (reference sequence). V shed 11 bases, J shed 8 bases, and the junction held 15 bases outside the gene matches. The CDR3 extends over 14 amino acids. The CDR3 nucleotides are TGCGCCTCTCGAGGGGGCCTTCTTCGTGAGCCCCAGCATTTT. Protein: CASRGGLLREPQHF.

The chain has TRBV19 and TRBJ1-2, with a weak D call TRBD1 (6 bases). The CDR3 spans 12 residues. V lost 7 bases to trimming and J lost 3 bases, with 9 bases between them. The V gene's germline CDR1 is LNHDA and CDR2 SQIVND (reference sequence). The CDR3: CASTWTDYGYTF. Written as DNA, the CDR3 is TGTGCCAGTACGTGGACAGACTATGGCTACACCTTC.

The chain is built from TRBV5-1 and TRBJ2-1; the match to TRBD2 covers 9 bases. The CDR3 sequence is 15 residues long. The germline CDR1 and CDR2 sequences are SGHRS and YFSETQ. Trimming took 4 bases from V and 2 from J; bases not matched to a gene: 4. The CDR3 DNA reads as TGCGCCAGCAGCCAGAGCGGGGGGCCCTACAATGAGCAGTTCTTC. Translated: CASSQSGGPYNEQFF.

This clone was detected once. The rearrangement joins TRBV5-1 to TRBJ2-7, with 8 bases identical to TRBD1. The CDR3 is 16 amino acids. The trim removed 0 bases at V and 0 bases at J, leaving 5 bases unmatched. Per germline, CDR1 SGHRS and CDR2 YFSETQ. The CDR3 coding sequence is TGCGCCAGCAGCTTGGCCCGGGACAGGAGCTCCTACGAGCAGTACTTC. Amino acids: CASSLARDRSSYEQYF. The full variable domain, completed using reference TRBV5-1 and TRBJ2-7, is KAGVTQTPRYLIKTRGQQVTLSCSPISGHRSVSWYQQTPGQGLQFLFEYFSETQRNKGNFPGRFSGRQFSNSRSEMNVSTLELGDSALYLCASSLARDRSSYEQYFGPGTRLTVT.

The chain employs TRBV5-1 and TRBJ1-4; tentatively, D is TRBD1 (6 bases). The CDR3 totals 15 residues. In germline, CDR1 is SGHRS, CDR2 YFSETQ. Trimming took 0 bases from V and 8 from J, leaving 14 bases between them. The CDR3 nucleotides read TGCGCCAGCAGCTTGGCCCCGGGACAAGGAGAAAAACTGTTTTTT. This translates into CASSLAPGQGEKLFF.

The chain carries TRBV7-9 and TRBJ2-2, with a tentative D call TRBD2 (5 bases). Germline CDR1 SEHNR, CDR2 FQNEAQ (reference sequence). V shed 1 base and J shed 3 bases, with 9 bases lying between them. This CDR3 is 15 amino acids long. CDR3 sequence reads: CASSLGGLHTGELFF. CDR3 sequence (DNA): TGTGCCAGCAGCTTAGGCGGACTGCACACCGGGGAGCTGTTTTTT.

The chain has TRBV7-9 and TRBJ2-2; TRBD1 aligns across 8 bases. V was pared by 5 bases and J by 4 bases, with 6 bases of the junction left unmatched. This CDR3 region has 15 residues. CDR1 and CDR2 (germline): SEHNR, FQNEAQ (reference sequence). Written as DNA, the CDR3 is TGTGCCAGCAGCCTCCGACAGGGGACCACCGGGGAGCTGTTTTTT. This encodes CASSLRQGTTGELFF.

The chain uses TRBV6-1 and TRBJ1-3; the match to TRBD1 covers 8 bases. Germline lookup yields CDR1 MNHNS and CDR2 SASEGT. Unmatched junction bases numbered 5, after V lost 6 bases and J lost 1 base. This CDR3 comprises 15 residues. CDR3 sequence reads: CASRSTGESGNTIYF. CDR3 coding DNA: TGTGCCAGCAGGTCGACAGGGGAATCTGGAAACACCATATATTTT.

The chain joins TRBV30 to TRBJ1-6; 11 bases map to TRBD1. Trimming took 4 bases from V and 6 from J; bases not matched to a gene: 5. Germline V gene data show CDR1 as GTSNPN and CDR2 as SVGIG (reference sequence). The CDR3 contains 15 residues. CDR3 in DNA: TGTGCCTGGACCCGGACAGGGGGCTCTAATTCACCCCTCCACTTT. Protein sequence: CAWTRTGGSNSPLHF.

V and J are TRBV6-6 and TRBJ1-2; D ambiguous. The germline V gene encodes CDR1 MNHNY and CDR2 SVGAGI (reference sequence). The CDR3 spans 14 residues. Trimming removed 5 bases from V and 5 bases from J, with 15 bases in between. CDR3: CASSPPGFPYGYTF. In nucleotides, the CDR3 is TGTGCCAGCAGTCCCCCAGGTTTCCCTTATGGCTACACCTTC.

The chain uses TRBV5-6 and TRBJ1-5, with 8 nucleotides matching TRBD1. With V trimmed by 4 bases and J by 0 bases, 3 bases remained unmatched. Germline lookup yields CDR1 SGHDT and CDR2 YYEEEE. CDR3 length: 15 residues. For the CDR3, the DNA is TGTGCCAGCAGCGCGACAGGGGATAGCAATCAGCCCCAGCATTTT. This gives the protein CASSATGDSNQPQHF.

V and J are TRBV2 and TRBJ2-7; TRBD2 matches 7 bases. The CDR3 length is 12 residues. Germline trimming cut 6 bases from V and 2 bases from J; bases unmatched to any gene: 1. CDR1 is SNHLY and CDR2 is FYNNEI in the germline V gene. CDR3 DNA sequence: TGTGCCAGCAGGCTAGCGGCCTACGAGCAGTACTTC. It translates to CASRLAAYEQYF.

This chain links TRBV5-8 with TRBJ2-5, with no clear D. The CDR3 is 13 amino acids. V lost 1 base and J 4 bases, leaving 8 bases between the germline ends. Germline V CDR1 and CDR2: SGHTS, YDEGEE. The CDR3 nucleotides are TGTGCCAGCAGCTTGACTGGCCGAGAGACCCAGTACTTC. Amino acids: CASSLTGRETQYF.

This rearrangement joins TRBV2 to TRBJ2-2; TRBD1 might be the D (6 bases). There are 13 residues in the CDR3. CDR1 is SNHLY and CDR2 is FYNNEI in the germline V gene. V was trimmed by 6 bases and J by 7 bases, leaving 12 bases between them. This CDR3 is CASSQTGRGELFF. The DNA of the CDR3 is TGTGCCAGCAGCCAGACAGGCCGCGGGGAGCTGTTTTTT.

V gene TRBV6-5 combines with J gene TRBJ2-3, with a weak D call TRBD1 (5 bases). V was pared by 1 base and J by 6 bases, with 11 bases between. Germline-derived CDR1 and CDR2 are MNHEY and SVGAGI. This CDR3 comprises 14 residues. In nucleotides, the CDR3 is TGTGCCAGCAGTTACTGGGGCTCCGGGGATACGCAGTATTTT. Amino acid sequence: CASSYWGSGDTQYF.

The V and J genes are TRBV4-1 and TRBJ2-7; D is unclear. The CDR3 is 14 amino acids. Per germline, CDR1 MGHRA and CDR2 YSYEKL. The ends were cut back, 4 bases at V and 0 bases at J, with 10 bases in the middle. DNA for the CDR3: TGCGCCAGCAGCCTAAGTGGGGACTCCTACGAGCAGTACTTC. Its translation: CASSLSGDSYEQYF.